These T cell receptor beta chains were read from a single sample in a study of blood T cells in healthy people across ages. TCRdb itself ran the 5' RACE reads through MiXCR, one entry per CDR3 protein. In the table there are over 1,500,000 distinct CDR3 sequences, 30% to 40% of which are singletons. The sequenced sample consisted of blood. These receptors were collected from a human donor in good health. CDR3s include the opening cysteine and the closing phenylalanine or tryptophan. A D gene is named only where the DNA matches it firmly. The listing skips clone size in some rows; elsewhere it reads once, few, many or a size class.

.,once,TRBV7-3,18,TRBJ2-6,TGTGCCAGCAGCTTAACGGGGAGAGGAAGCTCTGGGGCCAACGTCCTGACTTTC,CASSLTGRGSSGANVLTF
.,.,TRBV12-3/TRBV12-4,13,TRBJ1-2,TGTGCCAGCAGCAGCGGGGCAGCCTATGGCTACACCTTC,CASSSGAAYGYTF
TRBD1,few,TRBV4-3,17,TRBJ1-5,TGCGCCAGCAGCCAAGATCTAACAGGGGTCAGGAATCAGCCCCAGCATTTT,CASSQDLTGVRNQPQHF
TRBD2,.,TRBV9,17,TRBJ2-1,TGTGCCAGCAGCCCAGGGTCAGGACTAGCGGGATACAATGAGCAGTTCTTC,CASSPGSGLAGYNEQFF
.,.,TRBV7-7,15,TRBJ1-5,TGTGCCAGCAGCCCCGGACACGGTCTAAATCAGCCCCAGCATTTT,CASSPGHGLNQPQHF
TRBD1,.,TRBV7-3,16,TRBJ1-1,TGTGCCAGCAGCTTAAGAGGGGGCCTAGTGGGCACTGAAGCTTTCTTT,CASSLRGGLVGTEAFF
TRBD1,many,TRBV29-1,14,TRBJ2-7,TGCAGCGCTACGGACAGGGGAAGCTCCTACGAGCAGTACTTC,CSATDRGSSYEQYF
.,.,TRBV7-3,15,TRBJ2-7,TGTGCCAGCAGCTTAACCCCGACAGGACCCTACGAGCAGTACTTC,CASSLTPTGPYEQYF
TRBD1,.,TRBV11-2,19,TRBJ2-7,TGTGCCAGCAGCTTAGGGCCCCCCAGGCTCGTCGACAGGGCCCACGAGCAGTACTTC,CASSLGPPRLVDRAHEQYF
TRBD1,few,TRBV18,15,TRBJ2-5,TGTGCCAGCTCAATCTCCGGGACAGTACAAGAGACCCAGTACTTC,CASSISGTVQETQYF
TRBD1,few,TRBV29-1,14,TRBJ2-1,TGCAGCGCCTCGACAGGGGTTGGGGAGGATGAGCAGTTCTTC,CSASTGVGEDEQFF
TRBD2,.,TRBV6-2/TRBV6-3,15,TRBJ2-1,TGTGCCAGCAGTTCCGGACTAGCGGGACCTCATGAGCAGTTCTTC,CASSSGLAGPHEQFF
.,few,TRBV6-5,15,TRBJ2-5,TGCGCCAGCAGTTTCGACAGACTTCCAGGGGAGACCCAGTACTTC,CASSFDRLPGETQYF
.,few,TRBV29-1,17,TRBJ2-6,TGCAGCGTTCAGGAGGGAGGATCTAACTCTGGGGCCAACGTCCTGACTTTC,CSVQEGGSNSGANVLTF
.,.,TRBV12-1,14,TRBJ2-1,TGTGCCAGCAGCTCCCTCCCCTCCTACAATGAGCAGTTCTTC,CASSSLPSYNEQFF
.,.,TRBV10-3,14,TRBJ1-1,TGTGCCATCAGCGGACACCTCGAGAACACTGAAGCTTTCTTT,CAISGHLENTEAFF
.,few,TRBV24-1,14,TRBJ1-2,TGTGCCACCAGTGACCAACAGGCCGGGTATGGCTACACCTTC,CATSDQQAGYGYTF
.,.,TRBV5-6,18,TRBJ2-6,TGTGCCAGCAGCTTGGACGTAATACTCCTTTCTGGGGCCAACGTCCTGACTTTC,CASSLDVILLSGANVLTF
.,once,TRBV18,17,TRBJ2-6,TGTGCCAGCTCACTAAATTCACCGGAGTCTGGGGCCGACGTCCTGACTTTC,CASSLNSPESGADVLTF
.,.,TRBV9,15,TRBJ1-2,TGTGCCAGCAGCGTTTCCGACGGCCCTAACTATGGCTACACCTTC,CASSVSDGPNYGYTF
.,.,TRBV27,14,TRBJ2-1,TGTGCCACCGAAGGGAGACGTACCTACAACGAGCAGTTCTTC,CATEGRRTYNEQFF
.,few,TRBV7-2,14,TRBJ1-2,TGTGCCAGCAGCTTCCCCGGGGGATACTATGGCTACACCTTC,CASSFPGGYYGYTF
.,.,TRBV7-2,16,TRBJ1-4,TGTGCCAGCAGCTCCAACCCAATGGCAGCTAATGAAAAACTGTTTTTT,CASSSNPMAANEKLFF
.,.,TRBV29-1,13,TRBJ1-4,TGCAGCGTTGATCCAGGAGTAGGCGAAAAACTGTTTTTT,CSVDPGVGEKLFF
TRBD1,.,TRBV2,13,TRBJ2-1,TGTGCCAGCAGCGGGACAGGTTTGCATGAGCAGTTCTTC,CASSGTGLHEQFF
.,.,TRBV11-3,14,TRBJ2-1,TGTGCCAGCAGCTTTCGACAGTTTTACAATGAGCAGTTCTTC,CASSFRQFYNEQFF
TRBD1,.,TRBV24-1,17,TRBJ2-1,TGTGCCACCAGTGAACCCCGGACAGGGAGCTCCTACAATGAGCAGTTCTTC,CATSEPRTGSSYNEQFF
.,many,TRBV5-1,16,TRBJ2-1,TGCGCCAGCAGCTTGGATGGCGGATCCTCCTACAATGAGCAGTTCTTC,CASSLDGGSSYNEQFF
.,.,TRBV2,14,TRBJ1-1,TGTGCCAGCAGTGAGGTAGGGGTGAACACTGAAGCTTTCTTT,CASSEVGVNTEAFF
TRBD2,.,TRBV7-2,13,TRBJ2-1,TGTGCCAGTCGGCGTGGGAGGGAGAATGAGCAGTTCTTC,CASRRGRENEQFF
.,.,TRBV7-8,16,TRBJ2-3,TGTGCCAGCAGCTTAAACCCTCAGTCAGTAGCAGATACGCAGTATTTT,CASSLNPQSVADTQYF
TRBD2,.,TRBV7-2,16,TRBJ2-5,TGTGCCAGCAGCCCTCCCGGCCGGGGGGGTTGGGAGACCCAGTACTTC,CASSPPGRGGWETQYF
.,.,TRBV7-2,13,TRBJ1-2,TGTGCCAGCAGCTCCCGAAACCTCTATGGCTACACCTTC,CASSSRNLYGYTF
.,.,TRBV20-1,14,TRBJ1-1,TGCAGTGCTAGAGATCCGATCATGAACACTGAAGCTTTCTTT,CSARDPIMNTEAFF
.,few,TRBV29-1,14,TRBJ1-2,TGCAGCGTTGAAGATCCGGGCAGCAACTATGGCTACACCTTC,CSVEDPGSNYGYTF
.,.,TRBV2,15,TRBJ1-2,TGTGCCAGCAGTCTAGACAGGTTCTGGCTGGAGGGCTACACCTTC,CASSLDRFWLEGYTF
.,few,TRBV15,13,TRBJ2-4,TGTGCCACCAACCGGGACAATGAAAACATTCAGTACTTC,CATNRDNENIQYF
.,few,TRBV2,13,TRBJ1-2,TGTGCCAGCAGTGACGGGGCCTCTTTTGGCTACACCTTC,CASSDGASFGYTF
.,.,TRBV4-1,15,TRBJ2-1,TGCGCCAGCAGTCTCAGCACGGGGCAAAAGGATGAGCAGTTCTTC,CASSLSTGQKDEQFF
.,few,TRBV4-3,16,TRBJ1-6,TGCGCCAGCAGCCAAGACCCGCGATGGATGGATTCACCCCTCCACTTT,CASSQDPRWMDSPLHF
.,few,TRBV7-3,13,TRBJ1-2,TGTGCCAGCAGCTTACAGAGAGGGAAGGGCTACACCTTC,CASSLQRGKGYTF
.,.,TRBV6-6,15,TRBJ1-1,TGTGCCAGCAGTTACTCCTCAGAGATGAACACTGAAGCTTTCTTT,CASSYSSEMNTEAFF
TRBD2,.,TRBV20-1,14,TRBJ2-1,TGCAGTGCTAGAACTAGCGGGGATAACAATGAGCAGTTCTTC,CSARTSGDNNEQFF
.,.,TRBV7-8,13,TRBJ1-1,TGTGCCAGCAGCCGCACACGACTGACTGAAGCTTTCTTT,CASSRTRLTEAFF
.,.,TRBV4-1,13,TRBJ2-4,TGCGCCAGCAGCCAAGGCGACAGAAACATTCAGTACTTC,CASSQGDRNIQYF
.,.,TRBV4-1,15,TRBJ2-7,TGCGCCAGCAGCCAACCGGGGGACACTCGCTACGAGCAGTACTTC,CASSQPGDTRYEQYF
TRBD2,few,TRBV28,16,TRBJ2-1,TGTGCCAGCAGTTCCCTTAGCGGGGGGACTTACAATGAGCAGTTCTTC,CASSSLSGGTYNEQFF
TRBD1,.,TRBV7-2,16,TRBJ2-5,TGTGCCAGCAGCCCCAGGCGCAGGGGGCGTCAAGAGACCCAGTACTTC,CASSPRRRGRQETQYF
TRBD1,.,TRBV15,14,TRBJ1-2,TGTGCCACCAGCAGGGACAGGGGCTCAGAGGGCTACACCTTC,CATSRDRGSEGYTF
.,few,TRBV29-1,12,TRBJ1-1,TGCAGCGCCAGGGAGAGGGGAACTGAAGCTTTCTTT,CSARERGTEAFF